The TCR beta chain described here comes from a study of T cell responses to AZD1222 COVID-19 vaccine. V was shortened by 4 bases and J by 5 bases, with 3 bases between the two germline ends. There are 11 residues in the CDR3. Study observations and caveats: Repertoires were sampled only after the peak T cell response. Just a handful of people given AZD1222 tested seropositive at baseline.

As regards this clone: What it binds is not known.

TCRdb's copy holds only in-frame clones and misses some; the assay was immunoSEQ multiplex PCR. The sample records roughly 140,000 clones, about 81% being singletons. The source material was peripheral blood, sampled on day 0 of MenACWY control vaccination. This receptor was identified in an adult in good health. The chain carries TRBV12-3 or TRBV12-4 and TRBJ2-1; D is unclear. This CDR3 is CASSSDNEQFF. CDR3 sequence (DNA): TGTGCCAGCAGTTCCGACAATGAGCAGTTCTTC.